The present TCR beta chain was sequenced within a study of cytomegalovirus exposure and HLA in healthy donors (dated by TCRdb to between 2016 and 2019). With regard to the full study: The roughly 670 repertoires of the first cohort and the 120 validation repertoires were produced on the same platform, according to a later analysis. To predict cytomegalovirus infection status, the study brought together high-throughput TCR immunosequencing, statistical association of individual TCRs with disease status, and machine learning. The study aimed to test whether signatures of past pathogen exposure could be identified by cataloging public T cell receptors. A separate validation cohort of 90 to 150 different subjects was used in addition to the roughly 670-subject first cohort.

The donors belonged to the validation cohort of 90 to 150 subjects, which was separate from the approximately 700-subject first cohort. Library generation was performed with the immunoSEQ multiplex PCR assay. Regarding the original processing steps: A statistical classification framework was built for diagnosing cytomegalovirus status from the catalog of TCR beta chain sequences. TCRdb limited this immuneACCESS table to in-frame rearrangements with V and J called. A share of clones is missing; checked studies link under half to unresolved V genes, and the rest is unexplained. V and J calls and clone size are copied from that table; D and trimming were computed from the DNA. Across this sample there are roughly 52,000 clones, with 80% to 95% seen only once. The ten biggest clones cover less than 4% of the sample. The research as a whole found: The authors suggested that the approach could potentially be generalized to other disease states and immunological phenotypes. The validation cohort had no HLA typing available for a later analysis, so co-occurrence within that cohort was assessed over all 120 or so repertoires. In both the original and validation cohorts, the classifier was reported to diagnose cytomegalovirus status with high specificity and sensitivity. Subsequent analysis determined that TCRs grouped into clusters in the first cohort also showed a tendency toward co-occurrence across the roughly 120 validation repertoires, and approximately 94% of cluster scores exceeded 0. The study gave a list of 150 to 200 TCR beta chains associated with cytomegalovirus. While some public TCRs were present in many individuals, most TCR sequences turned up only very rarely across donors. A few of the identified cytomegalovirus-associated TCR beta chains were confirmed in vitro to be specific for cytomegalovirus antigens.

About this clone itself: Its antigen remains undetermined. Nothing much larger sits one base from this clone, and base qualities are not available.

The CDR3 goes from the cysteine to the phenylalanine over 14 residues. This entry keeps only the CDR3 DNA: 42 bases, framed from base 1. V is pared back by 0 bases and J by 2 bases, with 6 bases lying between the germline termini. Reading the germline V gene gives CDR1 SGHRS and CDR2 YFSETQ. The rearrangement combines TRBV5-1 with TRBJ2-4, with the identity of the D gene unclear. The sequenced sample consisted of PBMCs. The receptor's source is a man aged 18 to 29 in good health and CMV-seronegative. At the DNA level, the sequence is TGCGCCAGCAGCTTGGCGGGTCCCAAAAACATTCAGTACTTC. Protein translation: CASSLAGPKNIQYF.